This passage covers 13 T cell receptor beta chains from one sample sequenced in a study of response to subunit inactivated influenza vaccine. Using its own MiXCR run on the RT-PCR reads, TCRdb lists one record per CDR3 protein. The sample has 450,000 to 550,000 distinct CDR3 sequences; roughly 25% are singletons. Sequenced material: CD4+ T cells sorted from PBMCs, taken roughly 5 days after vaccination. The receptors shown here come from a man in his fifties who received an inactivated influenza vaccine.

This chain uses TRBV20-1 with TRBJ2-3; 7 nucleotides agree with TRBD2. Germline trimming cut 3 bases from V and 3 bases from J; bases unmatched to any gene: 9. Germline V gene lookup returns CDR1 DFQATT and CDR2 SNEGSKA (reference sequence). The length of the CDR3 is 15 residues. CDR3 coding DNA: TGCAGTGCTAGTGTAAGCGGGACCAGAACAGATACGCAGTATTTT. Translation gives CSASVSGTRTDTQYF.

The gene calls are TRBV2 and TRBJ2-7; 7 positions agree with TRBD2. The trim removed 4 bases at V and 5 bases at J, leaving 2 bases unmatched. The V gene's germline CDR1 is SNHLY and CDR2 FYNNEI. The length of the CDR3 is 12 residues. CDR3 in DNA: TGTGCCAGCAGTGCTCGGGGGGACGAGCAGTACTTC. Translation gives CASSARGDEQYF.

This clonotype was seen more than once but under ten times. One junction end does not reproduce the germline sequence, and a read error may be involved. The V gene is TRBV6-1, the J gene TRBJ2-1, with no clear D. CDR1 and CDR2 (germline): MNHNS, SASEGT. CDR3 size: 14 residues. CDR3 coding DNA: TGTGCCAGCAGCCCACCCCCCTCCAACAATGAGCAGTTCTTC. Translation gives CASSPPPSNNEQFF.

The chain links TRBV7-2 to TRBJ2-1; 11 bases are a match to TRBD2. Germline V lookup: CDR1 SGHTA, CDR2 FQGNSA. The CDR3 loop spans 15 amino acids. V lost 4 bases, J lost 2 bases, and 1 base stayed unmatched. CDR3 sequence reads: CASSSTSGAYNEQFF. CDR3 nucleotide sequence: TGTGCCAGCAGCTCGACTAGCGGGGCCTACAATGAGCAGTTCTTC.

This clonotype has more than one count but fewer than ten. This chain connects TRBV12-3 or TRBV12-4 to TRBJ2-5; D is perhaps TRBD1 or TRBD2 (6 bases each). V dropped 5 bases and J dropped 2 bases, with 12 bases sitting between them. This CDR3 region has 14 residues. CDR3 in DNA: TGTGCCAGCAGTAACACAGGGAGGCAAGAGACCCAGTACTTC. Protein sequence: CASSNTGRQETQYF.

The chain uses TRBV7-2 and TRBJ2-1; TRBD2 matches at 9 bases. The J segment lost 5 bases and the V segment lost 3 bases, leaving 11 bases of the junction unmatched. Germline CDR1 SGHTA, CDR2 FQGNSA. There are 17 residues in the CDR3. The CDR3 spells CASSFLPFAGGDNEQFF. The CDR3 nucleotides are TGTGCCAGCAGCTTCCTCCCCTTTGCGGGAGGGGACAATGAGCAGTTCTTC.

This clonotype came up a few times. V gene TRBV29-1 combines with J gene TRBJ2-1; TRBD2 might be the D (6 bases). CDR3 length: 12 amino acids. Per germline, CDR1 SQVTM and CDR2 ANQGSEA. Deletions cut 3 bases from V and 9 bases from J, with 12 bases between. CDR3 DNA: TGCAGCGTTGACGGAGGGGTGGGTGAGCAGTTCTTC. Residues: CSVDGGVGEQFF.

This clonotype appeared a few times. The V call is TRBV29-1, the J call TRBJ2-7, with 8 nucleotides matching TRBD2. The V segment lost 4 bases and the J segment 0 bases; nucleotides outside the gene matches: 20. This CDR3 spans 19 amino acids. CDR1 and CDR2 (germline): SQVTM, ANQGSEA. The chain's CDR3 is CSVVHPSSGRAPSSYEQYF. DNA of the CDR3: TGCAGCGTTGTGCACCCTAGCTCCGGGAGGGCCCCCTCCTCCTACGAGCAGTACTTC.

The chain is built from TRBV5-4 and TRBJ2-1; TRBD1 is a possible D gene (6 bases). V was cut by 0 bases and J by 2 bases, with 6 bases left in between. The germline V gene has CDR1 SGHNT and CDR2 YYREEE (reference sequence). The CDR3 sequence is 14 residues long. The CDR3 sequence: CASSLEGAYNEQFF. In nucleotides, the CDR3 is TGTGCCAGCAGCTTGGAGGGGGCCTACAATGAGCAGTTCTTC. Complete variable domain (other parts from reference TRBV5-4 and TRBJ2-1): ETGVTQSPTHLIKTRGQQVTLRCSSQSGHNTVSWYQQALGQGPQFIFQYYREEENGRGNFPPRFSGLQFPNYSSELNVNALELDDSALYLCASSLEGAYNEQFFGPGTRLTVL.

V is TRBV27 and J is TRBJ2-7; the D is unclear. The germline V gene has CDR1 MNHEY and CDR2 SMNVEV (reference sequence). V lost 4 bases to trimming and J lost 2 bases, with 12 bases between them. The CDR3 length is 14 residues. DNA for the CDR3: TGTGCCAGCAGTTCTTCTGCTATACCCTACGAGCAGTACTTC. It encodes CASSSSAIPYEQYF.

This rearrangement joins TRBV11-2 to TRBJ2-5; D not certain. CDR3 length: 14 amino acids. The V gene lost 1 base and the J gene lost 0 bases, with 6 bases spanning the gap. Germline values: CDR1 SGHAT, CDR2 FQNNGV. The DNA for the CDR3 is TGTGCCAGCAGCTTAGGGGTGAACCAAGAGACCCAGTACTTC. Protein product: CASSLGVNQETQYF.

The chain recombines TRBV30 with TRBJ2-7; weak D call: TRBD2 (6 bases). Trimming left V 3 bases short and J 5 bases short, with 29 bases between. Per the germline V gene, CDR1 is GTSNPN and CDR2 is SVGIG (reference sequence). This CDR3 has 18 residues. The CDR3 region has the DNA TGTGCCTGGAGGCCTGGAGGGCCCGACAAATTCTCCCACAACGAGCAGTACTTC. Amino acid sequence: CAWRPGGPDKFSHNEQYF.

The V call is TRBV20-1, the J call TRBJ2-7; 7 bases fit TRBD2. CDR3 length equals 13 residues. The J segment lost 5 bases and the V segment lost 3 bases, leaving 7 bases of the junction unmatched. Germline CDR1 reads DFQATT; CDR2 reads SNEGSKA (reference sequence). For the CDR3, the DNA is TGCAGTGCTAGCGGGACTACGCTGGACGAGCAGTACTTC. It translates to CSASGTTLDEQYF.